Following are 27 T cell receptor beta chains from one sample sequenced in a study of control samples from healthy donors and cancer patients. Measured with immunoSEQ multiplex PCR; TCRdb has only the in-frame clones, and not every one. This table has under 30,000 clones, around nine tenths appearing once. The sample comprised formalin-fixed, paraffin-embedded tissue. The receptor set was obtained from a female donor with melanoma.

This clone was seen more than once but under ten times. This sequence joins TRBV6-1 and TRBJ1-2; 7 nucleotides align to TRBD1. The ends lost 1 base at V and 4 bases at J; junction bases unmatched: 3. CDR1 and CDR2 from the germline V gene are MNHNS and SASEGT. This CDR3 spans 14 amino acids. The CDR3 reads CASSEEGGPYGYTF. The CDR3 DNA reads as TGTGCCAGCAGTGAAGAAGGGGGCCCCTATGGCTACACCTTC.

The V call is TRBV5-1, the J call TRBJ2-7; D unresolved. CDR1 is SGHRS, CDR2 YFSETQ, per germline. The germline V and J ends were trimmed by 0 bases and 2 bases, with 9 bases remaining between them. CDR3 length equals 14 residues. CDR3 loop: CASSLGGRTYEQYF. The CDR3 DNA sequence: TGCGCCAGCAGCTTGGGCGGACGCACCTACGAGCAGTACTTC.

This chain connects TRBV29-1 to TRBJ2-7; D is possibly TRBD2 (6 bases). Germline V gene sequence: CDR1 SQVTM, CDR2 ANQGSEA. The CDR3 has 14 residues. Trimming removed 7 bases from V and 1 base from J, with 17 bases in between. The CDR3 nucleotides read TGCAGCGCTGGGGGAATGGGACTTTCCTACGAGCAGTACTTC. Protein product: CSAGGMGLSYEQYF.

The V gene is TRBV29-1, the J gene TRBJ1-2; TRBD1 aligns across 7 bases. The CDR3 contains 12 residues. Per the germline V gene, CDR1 is SQVTM and CDR2 is ANQGSEA. J gave up 3 bases and V 7 bases, and 5 bases lay outside the gene matches. In DNA, the CDR3 is TGCAGCGACCGACAGGGAGACTATGGCTACACCTTC. Its protein is CSDRQGDYGYTF.

The rearrangement links TRBV5-5 to TRBJ1-2, with D tentatively TRBD1 (5 bases). V gave up 0 bases and J gave up 7 bases, with 13 bases separating them. This CDR3 comprises 14 residues. In germline, CDR1 is SGHKS, CDR2 YYEKEE (reference sequence). In DNA form, the CDR3 reads TGTGCCAGCAGCTTGGAAGGGGTAGGGTTTGGCTACACCTTC. Translating gives CASSLEGVGFGYTF.

The V and J genes are TRBV7-6 and TRBJ2-1, with 12 bases identical to TRBD2. Trimming at V came to 5 bases and at J to 0 bases, leaving 5 bases not matched to a gene. The CDR3 contains 17 residues. Germline CDR1 reads SGHVS; CDR2 reads FNYEAQ. This CDR3 is CASSRGLAGSSYNEQFF. The CDR3 bases are TGTGCCAGCAGCAGAGGACTAGCGGGGAGCTCCTACAATGAGCAGTTCTTC.

The chain recombines TRBV7-8 with TRBJ2-7; unclear D gene. The CDR3 is 15 residues long. CDR1 and CDR2 from the germline V gene are SGHVS and FQNEAQ. Trimming removed 4 bases at V and 3 bases at J, with 16 bases between. CDR3: CASSSFVSPGYEQYF. The CDR3 bases are TGTGCCAGCAGCTCATTCGTCTCCCCGGGCTACGAGCAGTACTTC.

The chain uses TRBV6-2 or TRBV6-3 and TRBJ1-3; no firm D call. This CDR3 has 14 amino acids. The germline CDR1 and CDR2 sequences are MNHEY and SVGEGT. Trimming took 5 bases from V and 0 from J, leaving 8 bases between them. CDR3 loop: CASSIRTSGNTIYF. CDR3 nucleotides: TGTGCCAGCAGTATCCGTACCTCTGGAAACACCATATATTTT.

This clone was seen once. V is TRBV27 and J is TRBJ1-1, with unresolved D. Per germline, CDR1 MNHEY and CDR2 SMNVEV (reference sequence). Trimming cost V 5 bases and J 2 bases, with 15 bases left between them. The CDR3 is made up of 15 amino acids. The CDR3 loop is CASSGNIIKNTEAFF. CDR3 coding DNA: TGTGCCAGCAGTGGAAACATCATAAAAAACACTGAAGCTTTCTTT.

The V call is TRBV7-9, the J call TRBJ1-2; D possibly corresponds to TRBD1 (6 bases). From germline, CDR1 is SEHNR and CDR2 FQNEAQ (reference sequence). Trimming removed 4 bases at V and 8 bases at J, with 14 bases between. The CDR3 spans 13 residues. DNA of the CDR3: TGTGCCAGCAGCTGGACAGACCGAGGAGGCTACACCTTC. It codes for CASSWTDRGGYTF.

This sequence joins TRBV18 and TRBJ2-3; TRBD2 aligns across 11 bases. The trim removed 3 bases at V and 1 base at J, leaving 3 bases unmatched. Germline V gene data show CDR1 as KGHSH and CDR2 as LQKENI. The CDR3 length is 16 residues. CDR3 sequence: CASSPGLAVRTDTQYF. CDR3 bases: TGTGCCAGCTCACCGGGACTAGCGGTACGCACAGATACGCAGTATTTT.

V is TRBV2 and J is TRBJ1-2, with 9 positions matching TRBD1. Germline assignment: CDR1 SNHLY and CDR2 FYNNEI. V lost 11 bases to trimming and J lost 2 bases; unmatched junction nucleotides: 12. The CDR3 is made up of 15 amino acids. The CDR3 DNA is TGTGCCGGGACCGTTACAGGGGGCGCGAACTATGGCTACACCTTC. Translating it yields CAGTVTGGANYGYTF.

V usage is TRBV5-1 and J usage is TRBJ2-1; TRBD2 agrees at 10 bases. In germline, CDR1 is SGHRS, CDR2 YFSETQ. The trim removed 0 bases at V and 9 bases at J, leaving 3 bases unmatched. This CDR3 is built from 14 residues. The CDR3 protein is CASSLGTSGSEQFF. As DNA, the CDR3 is TGCGCCAGCAGCTTGGGGACTAGCGGTAGTGAGCAGTTCTTC.

This clone has just one count. This rearrangement joins TRBV10-2 to TRBJ2-7, with 9 nucleotides matching TRBD2. With V trimmed by 3 bases and J by 3 bases, 9 bases remained unmatched. CDR1 and CDR2 from the germline V gene are WSHSY and SAAADI. The CDR3 consists of 16 residues. The CDR3 loop is CASSDRVTSGFYEQYF. The CDR3 region has the DNA TGCGCCAGCAGTGATAGGGTGACTAGCGGCTTCTACGAGCAGTACTTC.

The chain combines TRBV27 with TRBJ1-6; 8 bases align to TRBD1. Per the germline V gene, CDR1 is MNHEY and CDR2 is SMNVEV (reference sequence). Losses at the gene ends were 0 bases for V and 14 bases for J; bases not matched to a gene: 9. The CDR3 length is 15 residues. In nucleotides, the CDR3 is TGTGCCAGCAGTTTATCCCGGACAGGGAGTACGTCCCTCCACTTT. It specifies CASSLSRTGSTSLHF.

The chain joins TRBV3-1 (or the pseudogene TRBV3-2) to TRBJ2-7; TRBD2 matches at 12 bases. The CDR3 length is 15 residues. The germline V gene has CDR1 LGHDT and CDR2 YNNKEL (reference sequence). J was trimmed by 6 bases and V by 0 bases; bases with no gene match: 3. The CDR3 bases are TGTGCCAGCAGCCAAGATCCTAGCGGGAGGGTCGAGCAGTACTTC. Its protein product is CASSQDPSGRVEQYF.

This sequence joins TRBV19 and TRBJ2-2, with 12 bases lining up with TRBD2. The germline V gene encodes CDR1 LNHDA and CDR2 SQIVND (reference sequence). The CDR3 loop spans 17 amino acids. The junction had 7 bases not matched to a gene; V was cut back by 3 bases and J by 5 bases. The CDR3 region is CASSMPSGRASTGELFF. In DNA, the CDR3 is TGTGCCAGTAGTATGCCTAGCGGGAGGGCCAGTACCGGGGAGCTGTTTTTT.

As regards this clone: Sequence at one end of the junction differs from germline and may be a read error. The V gene is TRBV18, the J gene TRBJ1-2, with 9 bases identical to TRBD1. Germline loops: CDR1 KGHSH, CDR2 LQKENI. CDR3 length: 14 residues. The CDR3 coding sequence is TGTGCCAGCTCTCCACGGACAGGGGTCTATGGCTACACCTTC. Encoded protein: CASSPRTGVYGYTF.

V and J are TRBV7-9 and TRBJ2-3; TRBD2 matches at 7 bases. V lost 2 bases, J lost 4 bases, and 9 bases stayed unmatched. Germline CDR1 reads SEHNR; CDR2 reads FQNEAQ (reference sequence). This CDR3 has 16 amino acids. In DNA form, the CDR3 reads TGTGCCAGCAGCTTATTCCGCGGGAGCGGCGCAGATACGCAGTATTTT. Amino acids: CASSLFRGSGADTQYF.

This sequence joins TRBV19 and TRBJ1-6; TRBD1 might be the D (5 bases). The CDR3 has 15 amino acids. V was cut by 5 bases and J by 11 bases, with 19 bases left in between. Germline V gene data show CDR1 as LNHDA and CDR2 as SQIVND (reference sequence). CDR3 in DNA: TGTGCCAGTAGTGTGGGACCGACTTTTATCACACCCCTCCACTTT. Protein product: CASSVGPTFITPLHF.

This clone was picked up one time. The rearrangement links TRBV2 to TRBJ2-2; TRBD1 matches at 8 bases. The germline V gene has CDR1 SNHLY and CDR2 FYNNEI. The CDR3 totals 16 residues. The V and J ends lost 4 bases and 2 bases, in that order; junction bases with no gene match: 6. The CDR3 DNA follows: TGTGCCAGCAGTGTAGACAGGGGCCGCAACACCGGGGAGCTGTTTTTT. This gives the protein CASSVDRGRNTGELFF.

The CDR3 loop reads CASSPQHQGANEQFF. The CDR3 nucleotides read TGTGCCAGCTCACCACAGCATCAGGGGGCAAATGAGCAGTTCTTC. The V and J genes are TRBV18 and TRBJ2-1; TRBD1 matches 8 bases. This CDR3 has 15 amino acids. Germline V gives CDR1 KGHSH, CDR2 LQKENI. J was trimmed by 7 bases and V by 1 base; bases with no gene match: 6. Based on the CDR3 plus reference TRBV18 and TRBJ2-1, the full variable domain is NAGVMQNPRHLVRRRGQEARLRCSPMKGHSHVYWYRQLPEEGLKFMVYLQKENIIDESGMPKERFSAEFPKEGPSILRIQQVVRGDSAAYFCASSPQHQGANEQFFGPGTRLTVL.

This chain connects TRBV5-1 to TRBJ1-1, with a tentative D call TRBD1 (5 bases). In germline, CDR1 is SGHRS, CDR2 YFSETQ. V was trimmed by 1 base and J by 3 bases, leaving 13 bases between them. The length of the CDR3 is 15 residues. The CDR3 spells CASSLMQGRHTEAFF. The CDR3, as DNA: TGCGCCAGCAGCTTGATGCAGGGAAGGCACACTGAAGCTTTCTTT.

The rearrangement links TRBV6-5 to TRBJ1-2; D is unresolved. Per the germline V gene, CDR1 is MNHEY and CDR2 is SVGAGI. The CDR3 has 13 residues. V was clipped by 2 bases and J by 3 bases, with 7 bases between them. The CDR3 bases are TGTGCCAGCAGTTACGGGCTGGACTATGGCTACACCTTC. It is translated as CASSYGLDYGYTF.

The chain uses TRBV7-2 and TRBJ2-7; TRBD2 matches 9 bases. CDR1 is SGHTA and CDR2 is FQGNSA in the germline V gene. The trim removed 6 bases at V and 3 bases at J, leaving 12 bases unmatched. This CDR3 has 16 residues. The DNA of the CDR3 is TGTGCCAGCAGTTTTGCCGGCAGCGGGAGGAGCTACGAGCAGTACTTC. It specifies CASSFAGSGRSYEQYF.

This clone was seen a single time. The CDR3 here is CASSSQIRPSSGNTIYF. As DNA, the CDR3 is TGTGCCAGCAGCTCGCAAATAAGACCCAGCTCTGGAAACACCATATATTTT. The chain combines TRBV7-2 with TRBJ1-3; no firm D call. This CDR3 contains 17 residues. Germline assignment: CDR1 SGHTA and CDR2 FQGNSA. Between the trimmed V and J ends, which lost 4 bases and 0 bases, there was a span of 16 bases.

The gene calls are TRBV5-1 and TRBJ2-3; 7 bases agree with TRBD1. With 4 bases clipped from V and 5 bases from J, the junction kept 10 bases outside the gene matches. CDR3 length: 15 residues. Germline V CDR1 and CDR2: SGHRS, YFSETQ. CDR3: CASSLGGATGDTQYF. The CDR3, as DNA: TGCGCCAGCAGCCTAGGGGGCGCGACGGGAGATACGCAGTATTTT.